This note documents a single T cell receptor beta chain sequence. It was with a sample-barcoded 5' primer and a J-beta primer mix that a second PCR of roughly 6 to 12 cycles was run. Via MiXCR, TCRdb re-called the 5' RACE reads, giving one row per CDR3 protein. There are 500,000 to 650,000 distinct CDR3 sequences in the sample; about a quarter occur only once, and 3% to 4.5% lies in the top ten. This sample was taken from a study of blood T cells in healthy people across ages. The CDR3 contains 13 residues. V was pared by 0 bases and J by 2 bases, with 7 bases between. CDR1 is GTSNPN and CDR2 is SVGIG in the germline V gene (reference sequence). The same specimen was also included in a second study, on T cells of mothers and their children.

This sequence joins TRBV30 and TRBJ1-1; D remains ambiguous. The sequencing input was blood. The source of this sequence is a boy between 2 and 10 years old in good health. The CDR3 here is CAWSVIVNTEAFF. The CDR3 DNA reads TGTGCCTGGAGTGTAATAGTAAACACTGAAGCTTTCTTT.